What follows are 27 T cell receptor beta chains derived from one specimen sequenced in a study of T cell responses to AZD1222 COVID-19 vaccine. Produced via immunoSEQ multiplex PCR; TCRdb's table is partial and in-frame only. The sample has 200,000 or so clones, roughly 91% seen once. Material: peripheral blood, obtained on day 0 of AZD1222 vaccination. The receptors were sampled from an adult in good health.

The chain combines TRBV28 with TRBJ2-7, with 7 bases lining up with TRBD1. V lost 5 bases, J lost 3 bases, and 10 bases stayed unmatched. CDR3 size: 15 residues. Germline values: CDR1 MDHEN, CDR2 SYDVKM. CDR3 bases: TGTGCCAGCAGTCGGGGCCCCGGGACAGACTACGAGCAGTACTTC. Protein sequence: CASSRGPGTDYEQYF.

The V gene is TRBV27, the J gene TRBJ1-5; tentative D call: TRBD1 (5 bases). Trimming took 6 bases from V and 3 from J, leaving 9 bases between them. The CDR3 totals 13 residues. Germline V gene sequence: CDR1 MNHEY, CDR2 SMNVEV (reference sequence). CDR3 sequence: CASRWGDNQPQHF. DNA for the CDR3: TGTGCCAGCAGATGGGGGGACAATCAGCCCCAGCATTTT.

The genes are TRBV6-2 or TRBV6-3 and TRBJ2-5; 11 positions match TRBD1. CDR1 is MNHEY, CDR2 SVGEGT, per germline. This CDR3 spans 17 amino acids. J was trimmed by 5 bases and V by 2 bases; bases with no gene match: 10. Written as DNA, the CDR3 is TGTGCCAGCAGTTACCTGGGGACAGGGGGTATAGGGGAGACCCAGTACTTC. Protein sequence: CASSYLGTGGIGETQYF.

CDR3 region: CASHSPGTEAFF. The CDR3 DNA sequence: TGTGCCAGCCATTCACCGGGCACTGAAGCTTTCTTT. This rearrangement joins TRBV6-5 to TRBJ1-1; D is unclear. Germline V gene lookup returns CDR1 MNHEY and CDR2 SVGAGI. The V and J ends lost 8 bases and 4 bases respectively, with 11 bases between them. The CDR3 loop spans 12 amino acids.

The gene calls are TRBV9 and TRBJ2-7; TRBD2 matches 9 bases. The germline V gene has CDR1 SGDLS and CDR2 YYNGEE. This CDR3 spans 19 amino acids. J gave up 2 bases and V 4 bases, and 19 bases lay outside the gene matches. This chain's CDR3 is CASSPPGGSGSLGTYEQYF. The CDR3 bases are TGTGCCAGCAGCCCCCCTGGGGGTAGCGGGAGCCTGGGGACCTACGAGCAGTACTTC.

V usage is TRBV25-1 and J usage is TRBJ1-3; D gene ambiguous. The germline CDR1 and CDR2 sequences are MGHDK and SYGVNS. The CDR3 runs to 16 residues. Trimming stripped 2 bases from V and 0 bases from J, with 11 bases between. The CDR3 sequence: CASSELGSHSGNTIYF. The CDR3 nucleotides read TGTGCCAGCAGTGAACTTGGTTCCCACTCTGGAAACACCATATATTTT. Based on the CDR3 plus reference TRBV25-1 and TRBJ1-3, the full variable domain is EADIYQTPRYLVIGTGKKITLECSQTMGHDKMYWYQQDPGMELHLIHYSYGVNSTEKGDLSSESTVSRIRTEHFPLTLESARPSHTSQYLCASSELGSHSGNTIYFGEGSWLTVV.

The chain carries TRBV27 and TRBJ2-7; D possibly matches TRBD1 or TRBD2 (5 bases each). V lost 0 bases to trimming and J lost 3 bases, with 9 bases between them. Per germline, CDR1 MNHEY and CDR2 SMNVEV (reference sequence). CDR3 size: 14 residues. CDR3 nucleotides: TGTGCCAGCAGTTTATCCGGGGCCTTCTACGAGCAGTACTTC. Protein: CASSLSGAFYEQYF.

This clone was detected only once. The V call is TRBV5-4, the J call TRBJ2-3; D is unresolved. The germline V gene encodes CDR1 SGHNT and CDR2 YYREEE (reference sequence). The CDR3 has 12 residues. V lost 3 bases and J 6 bases, leaving 8 bases between the germline ends. The CDR3 DNA is TGTGCCAGCAGCTCAACCGGGGATACGCAGTATTTT. Its translation is CASSSTGDTQYF.

V is TRBV24-1 and J is TRBJ2-1; D is undetermined. Germline V gene data show CDR1 as KGHDR and CDR2 as SFDVKD. This CDR3 contains 10 residues. Trimming removed 7 bases at V and 6 bases at J, with 3 bases between. CDR3 DNA sequence: TGTGCCACCAGGCCCAATGAGCAGTTCTTC. Its protein is CATRPNEQFF.

The CDR3 sequence: CASINGRALDTQYF. For the CDR3, the DNA is TGTGCCAGCATTAACGGGAGGGCCCTAGATACGCAGTATTTT. The chain recombines TRBV7-9 with TRBJ2-3; 8 nucleotides line up with TRBD2. The CDR3 sequence is 14 residues long. Trimming took 7 bases from V and 5 from J; bases not matched to a gene: 8. The germline V gene has CDR1 SEHNR and CDR2 FQNEAQ (reference sequence).

CDR3 protein: CASSLTRPSSYNSPLHF. The CDR3, as DNA: TGTGCCAGCAGTTTGACACGACCGAGCTCCTATAATTCACCCCTCCACTTT. The chain carries TRBV2 and TRBJ1-6; D remains ambiguous. Germline CDR1 SNHLY, CDR2 FYNNEI. CDR3 length equals 17 residues. Trimming took 5 bases from V and 0 from J, leaving 14 bases between them.

The chain employs TRBV6-2 or TRBV6-3 and TRBJ2-1; D is perhaps TRBD2 (6 bases). The CDR3 extends over 17 amino acids. Trimming shortened V by 5 bases and J by 0 bases, and 17 bases separated the two germline ends. From germline, CDR1 is MNHEY and CDR2 SVGEGT. CDR3 residues: CASSPGTSTSSYNEQFF. The CDR3 DNA follows: TGTGCCAGCAGTCCCGGGACTTCTACGAGCTCCTACAATGAGCAGTTCTTC.

This clone was seen just once. The genes are TRBV2 and TRBJ1-1, with D maybe TRBD1 (6 bases). Trimming took 4 bases from V and 0 from J, leaving 12 bases between them. The CDR3 totals 15 residues. Germline CDR1 SNHLY, CDR2 FYNNEI. CDR3 in DNA: TGTGCCAGCAGTGGTAGGACAGTCTTGAACACTGAAGCTTTCTTT. Its translation: CASSGRTVLNTEAFF. The complete variable domain, with remaining parts taken from reference TRBV2 and TRBJ1-1, reads EPEVTQTPSHQVTQMGQEVILRCVPISNHLYFYWYRQILGQKVEFLVSFYNNEISEKSEIFDDQFSVERPDGSNFTLKIRSTKLEDSAMYFCASSGRTVLNTEAFFGQGTRLTVV.

V is TRBV13 and J is TRBJ2-2, with 8 bases matching TRBD1. After removal of 0 bases from V and 4 bases from J, the junction contained 4 bases not matched to a gene. Germline CDR1 and CDR2: PRHDT and FYEKMQ (reference sequence). There are 16 residues in the CDR3. CDR3 DNA: TGTGCCAGCAGCTTAGGAGGACAGGGCCCCACCGGGGAGCTGTTTTTT. It is translated as CASSLGGQGPTGELFF. The full variable domain, its missing parts supplied by reference TRBV13 and TRBJ2-2, is AAGVIQSPRHLIKEKRETATLKCYPIPRHDTVYWYQQGPGQDPQFLISFYEKMQSDKGSIPDRFSAQQFSDYHSELNMSSLELGDSALYFCASSLGGQGPTGELFFGEGSRLTVL.

This chain connects TRBV2 to TRBJ2-7; a possible D gene is TRBD1 (5 bases). Deletions cut 2 bases from V and 3 bases from J, with 14 bases between. The CDR3 spans 15 residues. CDR1 and CDR2 (germline): SNHLY, FYNNEI. CDR3 loop: CASSELSPGIYEQYF. CDR3 sequence (DNA): TGTGCCAGCAGTGAACTATCGCCAGGGATCTACGAGCAGTACTTC.

The CDR3 DNA is TGTGCCAGTAGCCCTGGACAGGGAAATCAGCCCCAGCATTTT. Residues: CASSPGQGNQPQHF. The J gene is TRBJ1-5, the V gene TRBV19; 8 positions match TRBD1. CDR1 LNHDA and CDR2 SQIVND come from the germline V gene (reference sequence). The trim removed 6 bases at V and 4 bases at J, leaving 5 bases unmatched. The length of the CDR3 is 14 residues.

The CDR3 DNA sequence: TGTGCCAGTTCGGGACAGAAATACAATGAGCAGTTCTTC. It codes for CASSGQKYNEQFF. The chain employs TRBV19 and TRBJ2-1; 7 bases align to TRBD1. V was clipped by 8 bases and J by 4 bases; unmatched bases: 5. This CDR3 has 13 residues. The germline V gene encodes CDR1 LNHDA and CDR2 SQIVND (reference sequence).

As DNA, the CDR3 is TGTGCCAGCAGTCCTCGTGGGGGGCTAGCGGGTGGGCAAGTGCAGTTCTTC. This encodes CASSPRGGLAGGQVQFF. The rearrangement joins TRBV7-2 to TRBJ2-1; 8 bases agree with TRBD2. The CDR3 runs to 17 residues. Per germline, CDR1 SGHTA and CDR2 FQGNSA. Trimming cost V 6 bases and J 12 bases; bases outside gene matches: 22.

The genes are TRBV30 and TRBJ1-5, with 7 bases fitting TRBD1. Losses at the gene ends were 0 bases for V and 7 bases for J; bases not matched to a gene: 21. CDR3 length: 19 amino acids. The germline V gene encodes CDR1 GTSNPN and CDR2 SVGIG (reference sequence). In nucleotides, the CDR3 is TGTGCCTGGAGTGTCGTTCGAATCCCGAGGGGGGCAGGGGGACAGCCCCAGCATTTT. This translates into CAWSVVRIPRGAGGQPQHF.

This clone was picked up one time. The chain uses TRBV28 and TRBJ2-7; 13 nucleotides line up with TRBD2. The CDR3 runs to 15 residues. From germline, CDR1 is MDHEN and CDR2 SYDVKM. V lost 6 bases to trimming and J lost 4 bases; unmatched junction nucleotides: 6. CDR3 DNA sequence: TGTGCCAGCAGGGAAACTAGCGGGAGGGCTTACGAGCAGTACTTC. Its translation: CASRETSGRAYEQYF.

V usage is TRBV15 and J usage is TRBJ2-5; D is unresolved. V lost 0 bases and J lost 5, with 19 bases in between. Germline values: CDR1 LNHNV, CDR2 YYDKDF (reference sequence). CDR3 size: 17 residues. In DNA, the CDR3 is TGTGCCACCAGCAGAGATGTTCGGAGACGCCCTCGGGAGACCCAGTACTTC. Protein sequence: CATSRDVRRRPRETQYF.

CDR3 sequence reads: CASRNTAGTSGEETQYF. The CDR3 DNA reads TGTGCCAGCAGAAATACGGCCGGGACTAGCGGTGAAGAGACCCAGTACTTC. The rearrangement uses TRBV28 and TRBJ2-5, with 11 bases identical to TRBD2. This CDR3 has 17 amino acids. Germline V lookup: CDR1 MDHEN, CDR2 SYDVKM. V lost 6 bases to trimming and J lost 3 bases; unmatched junction nucleotides: 12.

The rearrangement uses TRBV9 and TRBJ2-7; 7 bases are shared with TRBD2. Germline V gene sequence: CDR1 SGDLS, CDR2 YYNGEE. V was pared by 3 bases and J by 3 bases, with 6 bases of the junction left unmatched. This CDR3 comprises 14 residues. The CDR3 bases are TGTGCCAGCAGCGCTGGGGGGGGAGGCTACGAGCAGTACTTC. Its protein product is CASSAGGGGYEQYF.

This chain joins TRBV9 and TRBJ1-1; 11 bases fit TRBD1. CDR1 and CDR2 (germline): SGDLS, YYNGEE. The CDR3 is 15 residues long. Trimming took 4 bases from V and 6 from J; bases not matched to a gene: 8. CDR3 protein: CASSLTGTGGPEAFF. The DNA for the CDR3 is TGTGCCAGCAGCCTCACCGGGACAGGGGGACCTGAAGCTTTCTTT. The complete variable domain, with remaining parts taken from reference TRBV9 and TRBJ1-1, reads DSGVTQTPKHLITATGQRVTLRCSPRSGDLSVYWYQQSLDQGLQFLIQYYNGEERAKGNILERFSAQQFPDLHSELNLSSLELGDSALYFCASSLTGTGGPEAFFGQGTRLTVV.

V and J are TRBV7-2 and TRBJ1-1; no firm D call. The germline V gene has CDR1 SGHTA and CDR2 FQGNSA. V was clipped by 1 base and J by 5 bases, with 8 bases between them. The CDR3 consists of 13 residues. The CDR3 DNA reads as TGTGCCAGCAGCTTAGAGGGATGGACTGAAGCTTTCTTT. Protein sequence: CASSLEGWTEAFF.

The chain couples TRBV6-2 or TRBV6-3 to TRBJ1-5; D unclear. V gave up 2 bases and J gave up 2 bases, with 7 bases separating them. The germline CDR1 and CDR2 sequences are MNHEY and SVGEGT. The CDR3 is 14 residues long. CDR3 in amino acids: CASSYGPRNQPQHF. Here the CDR3 DNA reads TGTGCCAGCAGTTACGGTCCGCGCAATCAGCCCCAGCATTTT.

The V gene is TRBV18, the J gene TRBJ1-1; TRBD1 might be the D (5 bases). The CDR3 totals 15 residues. Trimming removed 3 bases at V and 0 bases at J, with 11 bases between. From germline, CDR1 is KGHSH and CDR2 LQKENI. The CDR3, as DNA: TGTGCCAGCTCACCTTCGACAGAGATGAACACTGAAGCTTTCTTT. This sequence encodes CASSPSTEMNTEAFF.